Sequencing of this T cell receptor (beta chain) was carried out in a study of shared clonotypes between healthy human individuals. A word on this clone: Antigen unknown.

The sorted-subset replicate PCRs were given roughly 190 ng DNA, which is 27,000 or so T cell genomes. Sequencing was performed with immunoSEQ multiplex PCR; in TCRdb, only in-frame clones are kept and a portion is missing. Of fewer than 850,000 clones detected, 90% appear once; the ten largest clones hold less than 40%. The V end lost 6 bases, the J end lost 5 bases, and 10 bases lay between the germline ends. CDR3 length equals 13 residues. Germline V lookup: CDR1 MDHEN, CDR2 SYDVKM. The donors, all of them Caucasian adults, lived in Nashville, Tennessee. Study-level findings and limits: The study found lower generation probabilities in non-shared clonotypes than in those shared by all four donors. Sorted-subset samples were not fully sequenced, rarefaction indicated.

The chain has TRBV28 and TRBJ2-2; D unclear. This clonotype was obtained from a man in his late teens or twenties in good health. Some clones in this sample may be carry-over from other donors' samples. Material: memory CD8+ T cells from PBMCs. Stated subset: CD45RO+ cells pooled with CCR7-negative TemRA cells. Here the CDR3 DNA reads TGTGCCAGCAGCGTACAGAGAACCGGGGAGCTGTTTTTT. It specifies CASSVQRTGELFF. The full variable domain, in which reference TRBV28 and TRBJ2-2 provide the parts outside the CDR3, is DVKVTQSSRYLVKRTGEKVFLECVQDMDHENMFWYRQDPGLGLRLIYFSYDVKMKEKGDIPEGYSVSREKKERFSLILESASTNQTSMYLCASSVQRTGELFFGEGSRLTVL.